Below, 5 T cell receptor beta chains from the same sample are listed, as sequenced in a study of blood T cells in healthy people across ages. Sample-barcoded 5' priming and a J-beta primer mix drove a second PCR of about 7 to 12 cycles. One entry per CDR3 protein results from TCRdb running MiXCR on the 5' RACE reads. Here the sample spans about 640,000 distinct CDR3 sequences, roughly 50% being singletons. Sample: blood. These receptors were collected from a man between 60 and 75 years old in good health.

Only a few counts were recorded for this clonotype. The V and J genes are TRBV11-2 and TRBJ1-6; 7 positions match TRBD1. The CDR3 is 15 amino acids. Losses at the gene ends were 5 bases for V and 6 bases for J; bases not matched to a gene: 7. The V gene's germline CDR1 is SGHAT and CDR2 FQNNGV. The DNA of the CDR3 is TGTGCCAGCAGCCCAAACAGGGGCAGTAATTCACCCCTCCACTTT. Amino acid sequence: CASSPNRGSNSPLHF.

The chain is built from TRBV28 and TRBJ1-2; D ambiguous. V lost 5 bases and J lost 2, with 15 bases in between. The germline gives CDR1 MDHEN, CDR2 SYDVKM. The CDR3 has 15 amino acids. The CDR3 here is CASSLSAQLNYGYTF. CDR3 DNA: TGTGCCAGCAGTCTATCCGCACAGTTAAACTATGGCTACACCTTC.

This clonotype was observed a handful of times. For the CDR3, the DNA is TGTGCCAGCAGCCAAGATTGGCGGCAGAATGAAAAACTGTTTTTT. Amino acid sequence: CASSQDWRQNEKLFF. The rearrangement links TRBV3-1 to TRBJ1-4; the D is unclear. Trimming left V 0 bases short and J 5 bases short, with 10 bases between. The CDR3 is 15 amino acids. Germline V gene lookup returns CDR1 LGHDT and CDR2 YNNKEL (reference sequence). The entire variable domain, with the rest obtained from reference TRBV3-1 and TRBJ1-4, is as follows: DTAVSQTPKYLVTQMGNDKSIKCEQNLGHDTMYWYKQDSKKFLKIMFSYNNKELIINETVPNRFSPKSPDKAHLNLHINSLELGDSAVYFCASSQDWRQNEKLFFGSGTQLSVL.

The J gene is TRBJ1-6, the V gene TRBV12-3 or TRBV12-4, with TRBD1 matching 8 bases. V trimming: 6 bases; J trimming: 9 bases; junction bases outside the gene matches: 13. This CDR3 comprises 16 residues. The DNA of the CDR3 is TGTGCCAGCAGCACCCTACTCAGGGGGCAGGGTTCACCCCTCCACTTT. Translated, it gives CASSTLLRGQGSPLHF.

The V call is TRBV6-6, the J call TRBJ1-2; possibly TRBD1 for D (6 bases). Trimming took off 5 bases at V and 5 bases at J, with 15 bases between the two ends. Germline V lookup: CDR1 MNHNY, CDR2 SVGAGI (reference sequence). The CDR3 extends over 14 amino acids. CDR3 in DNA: TGTGCCAGCAGTGCCTCGGAGACAGGATATGGCTACACCTTC. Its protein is CASSASETGYGYTF.